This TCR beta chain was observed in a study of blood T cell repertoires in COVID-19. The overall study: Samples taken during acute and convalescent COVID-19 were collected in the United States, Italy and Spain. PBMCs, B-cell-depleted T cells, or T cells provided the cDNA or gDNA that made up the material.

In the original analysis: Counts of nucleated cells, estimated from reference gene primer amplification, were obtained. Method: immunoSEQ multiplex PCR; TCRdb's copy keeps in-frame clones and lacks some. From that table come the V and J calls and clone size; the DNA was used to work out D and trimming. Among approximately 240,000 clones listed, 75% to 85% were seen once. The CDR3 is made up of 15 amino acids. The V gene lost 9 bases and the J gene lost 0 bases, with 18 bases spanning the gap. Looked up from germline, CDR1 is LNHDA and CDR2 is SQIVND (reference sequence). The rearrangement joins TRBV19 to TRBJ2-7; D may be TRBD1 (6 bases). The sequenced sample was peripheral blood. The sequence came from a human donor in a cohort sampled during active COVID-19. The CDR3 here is CASSLIQGSSYEQYF. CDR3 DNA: TGTGCCAGCTCCTTGATACAGGGAAGCTCCTACGAGCAGTACTTC.